This entry lists 23 T cell receptor beta chains sequenced from one sample in a study of T cell responses to AZD1222 COVID-19 vaccine (dated by TCRdb to the early 2020s). Libraries were constructed by the immunoSEQ multiplex PCR assay. TCRdb carries this immuneACCESS record with in-frame sequences only. Its versions omit some clonotypes, under half of them owing to an unresolved V gene in the studies checked, with the rest unexplained. A total of about 94,000 clones appear in this sample, about 85% of them only once. The ten largest account for over 3.5% of the sample. The time point label here, explained by the study, means: about 28 days (+/-7) after the second vaccine dose. Sample: peripheral blood, taken 28 days after the second AZD1222 dose. The receptors were sampled from an adult who received the AZD1222 COVID-19 vaccine.

The V and J genes are TRBV19 and TRBJ1-5, with no clear D. Germline V CDR1 and CDR2: LNHDA, SQIVND (reference sequence). Trimming took 4 bases from V and 7 from J, leaving 11 bases between them. This CDR3 has 13 residues. CDR3 region: CASSTTSGQPQHF. In nucleotides, the CDR3 is TGTGCCAGTAGTACCACGTCCGGACAGCCCCAGCATTTT.

This clone was counted only a few times. V usage is TRBV3-1 (or the pseudogene TRBV3-2) and J usage is TRBJ1-3; no reliable D call. CDR1 LGHDT and CDR2 YNNKEL come from the germline V gene (reference sequence). The germline V and J ends were trimmed by 4 bases and 8 bases, with 9 bases remaining between them. The CDR3 covers 12 residues. The CDR3 loop reads CASSRRGDTIYF. CDR3 coding DNA: TGTGCCAGCAGCCGACGTGGGGACACCATATATTTT.

This chain links TRBV6-5 with TRBJ2-7; 7 bases align to TRBD1. The CDR3 totals 15 residues. Germline lookup yields CDR1 MNHEY and CDR2 SVGAGI. Losses at the gene ends were 4 bases for V and 0 bases for J; bases not matched to a gene: 6. In DNA form, the CDR3 reads TGTGCCAGCAGTTTCGGGACAGTCCCCTCCTACGAGCAGTACTTC. It translates to CASSFGTVPSYEQYF.

The V gene is TRBV5-1, the J gene TRBJ2-3; perhaps TRBD1 as D (5 bases). CDR3 length: 15 residues. V was cut by 5 bases and J by 0 bases, with 13 bases left in between. Germline CDR1 is SGHRS and CDR2 is YFSETQ. Here the CDR3 DNA reads TGCGCCAGCAGTCCGAAGGGGTCTAGCACAGATACGCAGTATTTT. Protein sequence: CASSPKGSSTDTQYF.

This chain links TRBV27 with TRBJ1-4, with D uncertain. The CDR3 spans 12 residues. Germline loops: CDR1 MNHEY, CDR2 SMNVEV (reference sequence). The V end was cut by 3 bases, the J end by 7 bases, with 6 bases between. This CDR3 reads CASSFRGEKLFF. Written as DNA, the CDR3 is TGTGCCAGCAGTTTCCGGGGTGAAAAACTGTTTTTT.

The V and J genes are TRBV28 and TRBJ1-5; 7 nucleotides line up with TRBD1. CDR3 length: 12 amino acids. Trimming at V came to 5 bases and at J to 8 bases, leaving 3 bases not matched to a gene. Germline V gives CDR1 MDHEN, CDR2 SYDVKM. Here the CDR3 reads CASSLTGEPQHF. The CDR3 nucleotides are TGTGCCAGCAGTCTCACAGGGGAGCCCCAGCATTTT.

To note about this clone: One end of the junction varies from germline; a read error may be responsible. This sequence joins TRBV3-1 (or the pseudogene TRBV3-2) and TRBJ2-4; the match to TRBD2 covers 8 bases. The CDR3 covers 14 residues. From germline, CDR1 is LGHDT and CDR2 YNNKEL (reference sequence). This CDR3 is CASSQAGVGNIQYF. CDR3 DNA: TGTGCCAGCAGTCAAGCGGGAGTTGGCAACATTCAGTACTTC.

J is TRBJ1-5 and V is TRBV19, with TRBD1 as a possible D gene (6 bases). The V gene lost 1 base and the J gene lost 5 bases, with 24 bases spanning the gap. Germline CDR1 reads LNHDA; CDR2 reads SQIVND (reference sequence). The length of the CDR3 is 19 residues. This CDR3 is CASSIGGSRERGRYQPQHF. In DNA, the CDR3 is TGTGCCAGTAGTATAGGGGGTAGCAGGGAGCGGGGGCGTTATCAGCCCCAGCATTTT.

This chain joins TRBV29-1 and TRBJ2-1; TRBD2 matches 13 bases. Germline V gene sequence: CDR1 SQVTM, CDR2 ANQGSEA. V shed 7 bases and J 9 bases; nucleotides not matched to a gene: 27. CDR3 length: 20 amino acids. The CDR3 protein is CSARQRVPGTSGTRGREQFF. The CDR3 bases are TGCAGCGCAAGACAGCGAGTTCCCGGGACTAGCGGGACAAGGGGCCGTGAGCAGTTCTTC.

The rearrangement uses TRBV5-1 and TRBJ2-5; D unclear. Trimming cost V 4 bases and J 2 bases, with 6 bases left between them. The CDR3 consists of 12 residues. CDR1 and CDR2 from the germline V gene are SGHRS and YFSETQ. The CDR3 DNA is TGCGCCAGCAGCACGGTACAAGAGACCCAGTACTTC. Protein sequence: CASSTVQETQYF.

The gene calls are TRBV4-1 and TRBJ2-1; a possible D gene is TRBD2 (5 bases). CDR3 length equals 14 residues. Per germline, CDR1 MGHRA and CDR2 YSYEKL. The V and J ends lost 2 bases and 14 bases respectively, with 19 bases between them. This CDR3 is CASSQPLVRGMKFF. In DNA, the CDR3 is TGCGCCAGCAGCCAACCGCTCGTCAGAGGGATGAAGTTCTTC.

A word on this clone: This specimen includes other DNA sequences encoding the same CDR3. This sequence joins TRBV7-2 and TRBJ2-1; the match to TRBD2 covers 11 bases. Looked up from germline, CDR1 is SGHTA and CDR2 is FQGNSA. With 1 base clipped from V and 4 bases from J, the junction kept 0 bases outside the gene matches. This CDR3 spans 15 amino acids. In DNA form, the CDR3 reads TGTGCCAGCAGCTTAGGACTAGCGGGGTACAATGAGCAGTTCTTC. Its translation is CASSLGLAGYNEQFF.

This chain joins TRBV12-3 or TRBV12-4 and TRBJ2-3; D remains unclear. The CDR3 has 13 amino acids. V gave up 5 bases and J gave up 1 base, with 7 bases separating them. CDR3 sequence: CASSRSGTDTQYF. DNA of the CDR3: TGTGCCAGCAGTAGATCGGGCACAGATACGCAGTATTTT.

V and J are TRBV10-3 and TRBJ2-7; 9 bases align to TRBD1. J lost 2 bases, V lost 5 bases, and 1 base had no gene match. This CDR3 comprises 13 residues. Germline loops: CDR1 ENHRY, CDR2 SYGVKD. Written as DNA, the CDR3 is TGTGCCATCAGTCGGACAGGGGCCTACGAGCAGTACTTC. It is translated as CAISRTGAYEQYF.

This chain joins TRBV19 and TRBJ1-1; D is unresolved. Deletions cut 2 bases from V and 1 base from J, with 8 bases between. In germline, CDR1 is LNHDA, CDR2 SQIVND (reference sequence). The CDR3 spans 14 residues. The CDR3 spells CASSISLQNTEAFF. Written as DNA, the CDR3 is TGTGCCAGTAGTATAAGCCTTCAGAACACTGAAGCTTTCTTT. Based on the CDR3 plus reference TRBV19 and TRBJ1-1, the full variable domain is DGGITQSPKYLFRKEGQNVTLSCEQNLNHDAMYWYRQDPGQGLRLIYYSQIVNDFQKGDIAEGYSVSREKKESFPLTVTSAQKNPTAFYLCASSISLQNTEAFFGQGTRLTVV.

The CDR3 spells CASSQVGRTDTQYF. CDR3 bases: TGCGCCAGCAGCCAAGTCGGAAGAACAGATACGCAGTATTTT. This rearrangement joins TRBV4-1 to TRBJ2-3; D uncertain. Germline V gene sequence: CDR1 MGHRA, CDR2 YSYEKL. The CDR3 sequence is 14 residues long. Trimming removed 1 base from V and 3 bases from J, with 8 bases in between.

The chain carries TRBV7-9 and TRBJ1-5; 7 nucleotides align to TRBD1. The V segment lost 5 bases and the J segment 2 bases; nucleotides outside the gene matches: 6. CDR1 is SEHNR, CDR2 FQNEAQ, per germline (reference sequence). This CDR3 is built from 15 residues. The CDR3 protein is CASSKDRVGNQPQHF. Written as DNA, the CDR3 is TGTGCCAGCAGCAAAGACAGGGTAGGCAATCAGCCCCAGCATTTT.

The rearrangement joins TRBV19 to TRBJ2-4; 10 nucleotides align to TRBD2. With V trimmed by 0 bases and J by 0 bases, 11 bases remained unmatched. This CDR3 has 20 residues. CDR1 is LNHDA and CDR2 is SQIVND in the germline V gene (reference sequence). CDR3 sequence: CASSIDHGTSATLAKNIQYF. CDR3 DNA sequence: TGTGCCAGTAGTATAGATCACGGGACTAGCGCCACACTAGCCAAAAACATTCAGTACTTC.

This chain uses TRBV7-2 with TRBJ2-2; TRBD1 agrees at 7 bases. Per germline, CDR1 SGHTA and CDR2 FQGNSA. The length of the CDR3 is 15 residues. V lost 8 bases and J lost 5; bases outside the gene matches: 11. CDR3 sequence: CASGPGTARTGELFF. The CDR3 DNA follows: TGTGCCAGCGGCCCCGGGACAGCTAGAACCGGGGAGCTGTTTTTT. The full variable domain, completed using reference TRBV7-2 and TRBJ2-2, is GAGVSQSPSNKVTEKGKDVELRCDPISGHTALYWYRQSLGQGLEFLIYFQGNSAPDKSGLPSDRFSAERTGGSVSTLTIQRTQQEDSAVYLCASGPGTARTGELFFGEGSRLTVL.

The J gene is TRBJ2-7, the V gene TRBV5-1; 10 nucleotides match TRBD1. The trim removed 2 bases at V and 3 bases at J, leaving 8 bases unmatched. Germline V gene data show CDR1 as SGHRS and CDR2 as YFSETQ. The CDR3 is made up of 16 amino acids. This CDR3 is CASSLAWDRGSYEQYF. The CDR3 DNA reads TGCGCCAGCAGCTTAGCGTGGGACAGGGGTAGCTACGAGCAGTACTTC.

The genes are TRBV19 and TRBJ1-1; tentative D call: TRBD1 (6 bases). V lost 7 bases and J lost 0, with 18 bases in between. Germline CDR1 and CDR2: LNHDA and SQIVND (reference sequence). The CDR3 extends over 16 amino acids. CDR3 in amino acids: CASTWPGGGLNTEAFF. CDR3 sequence (DNA): TGTGCCAGTACCTGGCCGGGGGGGGGCCTGAACACTGAAGCTTTCTTT.

This chain connects TRBV27 to TRBJ2-1, with 7 bases fitting TRBD2. The V gene's germline CDR1 is MNHEY and CDR2 SMNVEV (reference sequence). The V gene end was trimmed by 8 bases and the J gene end by 0 bases; junction bases not matched to a gene: 7. This CDR3 has 15 amino acids. The CDR3 DNA sequence: TGTGCCAGCCAACGAGCGGGGAGCTCCTACAATGAGCAGTTCTTC. The encoded protein is CASQRAGSSYNEQFF.

The rearrangement links TRBV14 to TRBJ1-1; 7 nucleotides align to TRBD1. V was clipped by 5 bases and J by 7 bases; unmatched bases: 4. The CDR3 spans 12 residues. CDR1 SGHDN and CDR2 FVKESK come from the germline V gene. This CDR3 reads CASSSQGFEAFF. In nucleotides, the CDR3 is TGTGCCAGCAGCTCACAGGGGTTTGAAGCTTTCTTT.